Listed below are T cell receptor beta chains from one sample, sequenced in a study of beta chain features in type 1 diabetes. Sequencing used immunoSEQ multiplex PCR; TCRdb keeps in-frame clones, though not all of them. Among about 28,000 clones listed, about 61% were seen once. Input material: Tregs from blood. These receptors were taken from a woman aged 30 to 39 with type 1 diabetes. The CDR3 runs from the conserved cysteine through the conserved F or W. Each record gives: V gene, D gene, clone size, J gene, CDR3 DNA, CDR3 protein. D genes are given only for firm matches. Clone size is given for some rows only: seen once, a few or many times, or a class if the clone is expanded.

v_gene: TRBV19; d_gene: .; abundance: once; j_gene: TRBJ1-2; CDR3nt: TGTGCCAGTGATTATAGGGGGTATGGCTACACCTTC; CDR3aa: CASDYRGYGYTF
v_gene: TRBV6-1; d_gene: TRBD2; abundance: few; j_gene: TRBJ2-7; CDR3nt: TGTGCCAGCAGTCTCCGACTAGCATATTCCTACGAGCAGTACTTC; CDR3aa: CASSLRLAYSYEQYF
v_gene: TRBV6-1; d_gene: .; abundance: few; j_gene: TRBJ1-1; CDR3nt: TGTGCCAGCAGTGTGCAGGACTCGAACACTGAAGCTTTCTTT; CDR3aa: CASSVQDSNTEAFF
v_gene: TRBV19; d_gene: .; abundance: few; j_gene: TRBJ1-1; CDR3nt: TGTGCCAGTAGTATAGCCGCGGGGAGCACTGAAGCTTTCTTT; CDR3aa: CASSIAAGSTEAFF
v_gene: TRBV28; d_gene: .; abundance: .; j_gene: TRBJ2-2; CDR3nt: TGTGCCAGCAGTTTATTCACGGAGGCGTCGTCCGGGGAGCTGTTTTTT; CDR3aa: CASSLFTEASSGELFF
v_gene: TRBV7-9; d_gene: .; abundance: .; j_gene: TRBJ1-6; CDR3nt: TGTGCCAGCAGCATACCGGGAATAAATTCACCCCTCCACTTT; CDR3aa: CASSIPGINSPLHF
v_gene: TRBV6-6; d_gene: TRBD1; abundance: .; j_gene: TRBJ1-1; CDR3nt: TGTGCCAGCAGGTATCGTACCGGACAGGCCAACACTGAAGCTTTCTTT; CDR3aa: CASRYRTGQANTEAFF
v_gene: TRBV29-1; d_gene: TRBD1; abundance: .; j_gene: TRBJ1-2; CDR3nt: TGCAGCGGGACAGGGGCTAACTATGGCTACACCTTC; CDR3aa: CSGTGANYGYTF
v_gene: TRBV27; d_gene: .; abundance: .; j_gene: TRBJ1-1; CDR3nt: TGTGCCAGTGGACCCGGAACAGTGATGAGAGGAGGGAACACTGAAGCTTTCTTT; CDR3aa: CASGPGTVMRGGNTEAFF
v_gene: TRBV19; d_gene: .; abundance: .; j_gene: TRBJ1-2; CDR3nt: TGTGCCAGTAGGAACGACAGAGTACAGAGGGGCTACACCTTC; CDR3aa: CASRNDRVQRGYTF
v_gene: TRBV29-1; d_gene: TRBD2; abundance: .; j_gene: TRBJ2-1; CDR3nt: TGCAGCTCATTGACGGTCCGGGAGGGCCGTTACTTAAGTGAGCAGTTCTTC; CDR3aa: CSSLTVREGRYLSEQFF
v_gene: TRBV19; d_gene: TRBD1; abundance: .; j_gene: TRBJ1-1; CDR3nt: TGTGCCAGTATTCCTCTCAGGGGGGTGCAGGGGGCCAGTGCAGCTGAAGCTTTCTTT; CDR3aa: CASIPLRGVQGASAAEAFF
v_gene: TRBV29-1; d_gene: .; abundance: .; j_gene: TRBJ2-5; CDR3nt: TGCAGCGTTGAACGAGCTGGAGGTCAAGAGACCCAGTACTTC; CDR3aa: CSVERAGGQETQYF
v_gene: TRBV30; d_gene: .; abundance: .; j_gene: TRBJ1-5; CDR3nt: TGTGCCTGGAGTGTCTGGGGGGTTGATGGGCAGCCCCAGCATTTT; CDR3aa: CAWSVWGVDGQPQHF
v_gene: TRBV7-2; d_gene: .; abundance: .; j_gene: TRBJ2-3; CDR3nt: TGTGCCAGCAGCTTAGGGTTGGGCCAGGTTGACACAGATACGCAGTATTTT; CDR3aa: CASSLGLGQVDTDTQYF
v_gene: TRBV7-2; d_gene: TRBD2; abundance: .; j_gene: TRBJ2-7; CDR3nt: TGTGCCAGCGGGGCTAGCGGGACCTACGAGCAGTACTTC; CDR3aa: CASGASGTYEQYF
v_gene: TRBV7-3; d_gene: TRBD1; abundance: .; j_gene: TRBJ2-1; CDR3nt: TGTGCCAGCAGCCCTGGGACAGGGGCTTCTGCAGCGCCCGAGCAGTTCTTC; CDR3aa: CASSPGTGASAAPEQFF
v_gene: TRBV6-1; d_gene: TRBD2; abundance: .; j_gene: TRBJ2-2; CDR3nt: TGTGCCAGCAGTGCTACTAGCGGGAGGACACTTAACACCGGGGAGCTGTTTTTT; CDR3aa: CASSATSGRTLNTGELFF
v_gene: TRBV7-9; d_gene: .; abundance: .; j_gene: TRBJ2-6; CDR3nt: TGTGCCAGCAGCCCTTTTCAGTCCGTTCCTGGGGCCAACGTCCTGACTTTC; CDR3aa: CASSPFQSVPGANVLTF
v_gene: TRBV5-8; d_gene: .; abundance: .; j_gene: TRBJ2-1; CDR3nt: TGTGCCAGCAGCTCATTGCGTTGGGGGGAGTTCTTC; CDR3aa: CASSSLRWGEFF
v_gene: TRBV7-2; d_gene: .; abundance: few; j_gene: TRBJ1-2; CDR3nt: TGTGCCAGCAGCTTAGGGCTAGGACGAGGAGGGGGCTACACCTTC; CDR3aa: CASSLGLGRGGGYTF
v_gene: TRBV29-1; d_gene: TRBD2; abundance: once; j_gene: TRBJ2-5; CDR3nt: TGCAGCGTTAGCGGGAGGAAACAAAAACAAGAGACCCAGTACTTC; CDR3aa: CSVSGRKQKQETQYF
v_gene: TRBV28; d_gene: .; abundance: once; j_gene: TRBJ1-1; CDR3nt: TGTGCCAGCGCCAAGGGGACACACAACACTGAAGCTTTCTTT; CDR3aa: CASAKGTHNTEAFF
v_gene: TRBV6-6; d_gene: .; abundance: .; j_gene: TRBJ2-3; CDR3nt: TGTGCCAGCACCCCTTCAGGGCAAGATACGCAGTATTTT; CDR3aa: CASTPSGQDTQYF
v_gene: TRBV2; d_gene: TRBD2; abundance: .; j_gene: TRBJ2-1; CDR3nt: TGTGCCAGCAGTAGCGGGAGAGAAGAGCAGTTCTTC; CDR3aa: CASSSGREEQFF
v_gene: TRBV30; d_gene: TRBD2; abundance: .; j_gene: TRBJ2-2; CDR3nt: TGTGCCTGGAGTATCGGCGGGAGTTCTGGGGAGCTGTTTTTT; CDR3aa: CAWSIGGSSGELFF
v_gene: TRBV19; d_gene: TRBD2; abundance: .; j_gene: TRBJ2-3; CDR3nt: TGTGCCAGTAGTATTATAGCGGGAGCAGGGGATACGCAGTATTTT; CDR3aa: CASSIIAGAGDTQYF
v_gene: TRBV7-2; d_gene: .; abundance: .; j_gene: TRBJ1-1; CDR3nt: TGTGCCAGCAGCTTAGGGGCAGGGGTGGCTTTCTTT; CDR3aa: CASSLGAGVAFF
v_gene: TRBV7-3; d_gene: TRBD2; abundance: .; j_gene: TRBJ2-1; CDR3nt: TGTGCCAGCAGCTTCCGTAGCGGGGGGCGTCTTTGGGATGAGCAGTTCTTC; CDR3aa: CASSFRSGGRLWDEQFF
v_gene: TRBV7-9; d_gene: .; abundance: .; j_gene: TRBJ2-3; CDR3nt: TGTGCCAGCAGCTTAGGAGTTCGTAGAACAGGCCCGAATACGCAGTATTTT; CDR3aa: CASSLGVRRTGPNTQYF
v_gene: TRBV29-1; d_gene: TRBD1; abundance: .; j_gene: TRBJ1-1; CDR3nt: TGCAGCGTTCAGGGAACAGGGGCTGAAGCTTTCTTT; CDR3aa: CSVQGTGAEAFF
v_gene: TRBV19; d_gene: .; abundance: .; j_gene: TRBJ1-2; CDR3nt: TGTGCCAGTAGTATCGCACCCGGACGGGGAGACTATGGCTACACCTTC; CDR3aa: CASSIAPGRGDYGYTF
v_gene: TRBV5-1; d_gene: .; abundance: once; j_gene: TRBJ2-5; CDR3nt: TGCGCCAGCAGGGAAAGGACTCAAGAGACCCAGTACTTC; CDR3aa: CASRERTQETQYF
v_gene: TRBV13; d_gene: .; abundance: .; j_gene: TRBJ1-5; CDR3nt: TGTGCCAGCAGCTTTTCCAGGAGCAATCAGCCCCAGCATTTT; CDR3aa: CASSFSRSNQPQHF
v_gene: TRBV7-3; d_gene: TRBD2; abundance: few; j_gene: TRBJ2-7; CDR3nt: TGTGCCAGCAGCTTAAGTGGGACTACCGCCTACGAGCAGTACTTC; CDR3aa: CASSLSGTTAYEQYF
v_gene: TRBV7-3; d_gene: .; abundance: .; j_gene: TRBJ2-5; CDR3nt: TGTGCCAGCAGCTTCAGCCAAGAGACCCAGTACTTC; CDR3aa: CASSFSQETQYF
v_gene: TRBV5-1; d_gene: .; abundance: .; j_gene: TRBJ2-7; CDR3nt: TGCGCCAGCAGCTTCACGACTGATTCCTACGAGCAGTACTTC; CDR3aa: CASSFTTDSYEQYF
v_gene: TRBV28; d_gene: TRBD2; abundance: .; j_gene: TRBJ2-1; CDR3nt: TGTGCCAGCAGTTATACCTCCGGGACTAGGGGATATGAGCAGTTCTTC; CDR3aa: CASSYTSGTRGYEQFF
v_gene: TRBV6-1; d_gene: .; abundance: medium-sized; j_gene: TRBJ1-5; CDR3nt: TGTGCCAGCAGTTGGAGGTCGGGGGGCAATCAGCCCCAGCATTTT; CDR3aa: CASSWRSGGNQPQHF
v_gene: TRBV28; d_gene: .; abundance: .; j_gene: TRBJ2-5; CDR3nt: TGTGCCAGCAGCCCCGCCGGGGTGATTGGAGAGACCCAGTACTTC; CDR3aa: CASSPAGVIGETQYF
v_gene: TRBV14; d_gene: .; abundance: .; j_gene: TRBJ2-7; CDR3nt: TGTGCCAGCAGCATACGGGCAGGAGGGGACGAGCAGTACTTC; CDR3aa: CASSIRAGGDEQYF
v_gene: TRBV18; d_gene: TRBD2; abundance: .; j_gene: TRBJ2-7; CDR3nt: TGTGCCAGCTCACTCGGGACTAGCGGGAGCTACGAGCAGTACTTC; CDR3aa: CASSLGTSGSYEQYF
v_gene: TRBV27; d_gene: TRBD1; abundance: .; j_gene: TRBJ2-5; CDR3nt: TGTGCCAGCAGTTTATCCGGACAGGGAGCGTCCCAGTACTTC; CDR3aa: CASSLSGQGASQYF
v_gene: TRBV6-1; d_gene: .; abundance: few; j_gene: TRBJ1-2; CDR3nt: TGTGCCAGCAGTGTGTCAGGGATTTATGGCTACACCTTC; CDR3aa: CASSVSGIYGYTF
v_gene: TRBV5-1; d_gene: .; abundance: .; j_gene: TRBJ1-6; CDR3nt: TGCGCCAGCAGCTGGGGGGAATCCTATAATTCACCCCTCCACTTT; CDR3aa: CASSWGESYNSPLHF